This paragraph reports one TCR beta chain. This sample was taken from a study of blood T cell repertoires in COVID-19. Overall study context: T cells, B-cell-depleted T cells, or PBMCs provided the cDNA or gDNA that served as material.

Methods used by the authors: For nucleated cells, counts were estimated from reference gene primer amplification. Produced via immunoSEQ multiplex PCR; TCRdb's table is partial and in-frame only. V and J calls and clone size are those listed in that table; D and trimming were worked out from the DNA. This sample carries roughly 140,000 clones, around 74% of them seen once, and the ten largest clones take more than 3%. V gave up 0 bases and J gave up 6 bases, with 11 bases separating them. Per germline, CDR1 SGHRS and CDR2 YFSETQ. This CDR3 is built from 14 residues. The chain has TRBV5-1 and TRBJ2-3; D unclear. The sequence was collected from an elderly woman with acute or convalescent COVID-19. The sample consisted of peripheral blood. As DNA, the CDR3 is TGCGCCAGCAGCTTGGAGCGACCCCACGATACGCAGTATTTT. Protein sequence: CASSLERPHDTQYF.